These T cell receptor beta chains were read from a single sample in a study of human T cells and chemical hapten exposure. TCRdb reprocessed the 5' RACE reads via MiXCR and lists one record per CDR3 protein. Of more than 75,000 distinct CDR3 sequences in the sample, about 16% were seen once. These receptors all stem from a female donor in good health. CDR3s include the opening cysteine and the closing phenylalanine or tryptophan. A D gene is named only where the DNA matches it firmly. The size of a clone is reported for some rows only, either as once, few or many, or as a class for expanded clones.

size: -
V: TRBV14
D: TRBD2
J: TRBJ2-1
CDR3: CASSQRRIAGGSAEQFF
DNA: TGTGCCAGCAGCCAAAGAAGGATAGCGGGGGGCTCGGCTGAGCAGTTCTTC

size: -
V: TRBV6-5
D: -
J: TRBJ1-1
CDR3: CASSRSRGNTEAFF
DNA: TGTGCCAGCAGTCGCTCCAGGGGGAACACTGAAGCTTTCTTT

size: few
V: TRBV2
D: -
J: TRBJ1-2
CDR3: CASSEVTSSYGYTF
DNA: TGTGCCAGCAGTGAGGTCACCAGTTCCTATGGCTACACCTTC

size: few
V: TRBV20-1
D: -
J: TRBJ2-1
CDR3: CSARLDRDEQFF
DNA: TGCAGTGCTAGACTTGACCGGGATGAGCAGTTCTTC

size: few
V: TRBV6-2/TRBV6-3
D: -
J: TRBJ1-6
CDR3: CASIAGSSYNSPLHF
DNA: TGTGCCAGCATCGCCGGGAGCTCCTATAATTCACCCCTCCACTTT

size: -
V: TRBV12-3/TRBV12-4
D: -
J: TRBJ1-5
CDR3: CASSFGFQPQHF
DNA: TGTGCCAGCAGTTTTGGTTTCCAACCCCAGCATTTT

size: many
V: TRBV7-2
D: -
J: TRBJ1-3
CDR3: CASSHNPNRLSGNTIYF
DNA: TGTGCCAGCAGCCATAACCCGAACCGGCTCTCTGGAAACACCATATATTTT

size: -
V: TRBV6-1
D: -
J: TRBJ1-4
CDR3: CASTDSQLEKLFF
DNA: TGTGCCAGCACCGACAGTCAGCTTGAAAAACTGTTTTTT

size: -
V: TRBV20-1
D: TRBD1
J: TRBJ1-4
CDR3: CSAGDRGGSEKLFF
DNA: TGCAGTGCTGGGGACAGGGGTGGTAGTGAAAAACTGTTTTTT

size: few
V: TRBV11-3
D: -
J: TRBJ1-6
CDR3: CASSSTGYGSPLHF
DNA: TGTGCCAGCAGCTCTACAGGGTACGGTTCACCCCTCCACTTT

size: few
V: TRBV20-1
D: -
J: TRBJ1-5
CDR3: CSARDGAPDQPQHF
DNA: TGCAGTGCTAGAGATGGGGCTCCCGACCAGCCCCAGCATTTT

size: -
V: TRBV6-2/TRBV6-3
D: TRBD1
J: TRBJ2-7
CDR3: CASRPHGTADYEQYF
DNA: TGTGCCAGCAGGCCCCACGGGACAGCGGACTACGAGCAGTACTTC

size: few
V: TRBV7-8
D: -
J: TRBJ1-6
CDR3: CASSLGGNSPLHF
DNA: TGTGCCAGCAGCTTGGGGGGGAATTCACCCCTCCACTTT

size: -
V: TRBV21-1
D: -
J: TRBJ1-2
CDR3: CASSSRDAEPNYGYTF
DNA: TGTGCCAGCTCTTCGAGGGACGCCGAACCTAACTATGGCTACACCTTC

size: -
V: TRBV7-2
D: -
J: TRBJ2-7
CDR3: CASSPQTPYEQYF
DNA: TGTGCCAGCAGCCCGCAGACACCCTACGAGCAGTACTTC

size: few
V: TRBV5-4
D: -
J: TRBJ1-1
CDR3: CASSLATKDEAFF
DNA: TGTGCCAGCAGCTTGGCTACTAAAGATGAAGCTTTCTTT

size: few
V: TRBV7-2
D: -
J: TRBJ1-1
CDR3: CASSLYGDRAEAFF
DNA: TGTGCCAGCAGCTTATACGGTGATCGGGCTGAAGCTTTCTTT

size: few
V: TRBV5-1
D: -
J: TRBJ2-1
CDR3: CASSLEVGVATSYNEQFF
DNA: TGCGCCAGCAGCTTGGAGGTCGGCGTAGCGACCTCCTACAATGAGCAGTTCTTC

size: -
V: TRBV6-2/TRBV6-3
D: TRBD2
J: TRBJ2-3
CDR3: CAGRLAGDTDTQYF
DNA: TGTGCCGGAAGACTAGCGGGGGACACAGATACGCAGTATTTT

size: many
V: TRBV21-1
D: -
J: TRBJ1-5
CDR3: CASSARQFYSNQPQHF
DNA: TGTGCCAGCAGCGCCAGACAGTTTTATAGCAATCAGCCCCAGCATTTT

size: few
V: TRBV28
D: -
J: TRBJ2-7
CDR3: CASRLNSYEQYF
DNA: TGTGCCAGCAGACTGAATTCCTACGAGCAGTACTTC

size: few
V: TRBV5-4
D: TRBD2
J: TRBJ2-1
CDR3: CASSPLAGGANEQFF
DNA: TGTGCCAGCAGCCCCCTAGCGGGAGGGGCGAATGAGCAGTTCTTC

size: few
V: TRBV2
D: TRBD1
J: TRBJ1-1
CDR3: CASTTDRANANTEAFF
DNA: TGTGCCAGCACCACAGACAGGGCCAATGCAAACACTGAAGCTTTCTTT

size: many
V: TRBV7-9
D: -
J: TRBJ2-1
CDR3: CASSQLPSEGSYNEQFF
DNA: TGTGCCAGCAGCCAACTCCCTAGCGAAGGGTCCTACAATGAGCAGTTCTTC

size: few
V: TRBV2
D: -
J: TRBJ2-7
CDR3: CASNQLSYEQYF
DNA: TGTGCCAGCAACCAGCTCTCCTACGAGCAGTACTTC

size: many
V: TRBV20-1
D: -
J: TRBJ1-3
CDR3: CSARGSQGRNTIYF
DNA: TGCAGTGCTAGAGGGTCCCAGGGCCGGAACACCATATATTTT

size: -
V: TRBV13
D: TRBD1
J: TRBJ2-5
CDR3: CASSQYDREETQYF
DNA: TGTGCCAGCAGCCAATACGACAGGGAAGAGACCCAGTACTTC

size: -
V: TRBV5-1
D: TRBD1
J: TRBJ2-3
CDR3: CASSLQDRVADTQYF
DNA: TGCGCCAGCAGCTTGCAGGACAGGGTGGCAGATACGCAGTATTTT

size: many
V: TRBV7-2
D: -
J: TRBJ2-6
CDR3: CASSLRPGATGANVLTF
DNA: TGTGCCAGCAGCCTCCGGCCCGGGGCGACTGGGGCCAACGTCCTGACTTTC

size: few
V: TRBV30
D: -
J: TRBJ1-1
CDR3: CAWRAEQGHTEAFF
DNA: TGTGCCTGGAGAGCCGAGCAGGGCCACACTGAAGCTTTCTTT

size: -
V: TRBV7-2
D: -
J: TRBJ2-3
CDR3: CASSQGRSDTDTQYF
DNA: TGTGCCAGCAGCCAGGGCCGGTCAGACACAGATACGCAGTATTTT

size: few
V: TRBV12-3/TRBV12-4
D: TRBD2
J: TRBJ2-1
CDR3: CASNGASGGVYEQFF
DNA: TGTGCCAGCAATGGGGCTAGCGGGGGTGTCTATGAGCAGTTCTTC

size: -
V: TRBV13
D: -
J: TRBJ2-7
CDR3: CASSFQEGYEQYF
DNA: TGTGCCAGCAGCTTTCAGGAGGGCTACGAGCAGTACTTC

size: few
V: TRBV3-1
D: -
J: TRBJ1-1
CDR3: CASSQGGQLGTEAFF
DNA: TGTGCCAGCAGCCAAGGCGGACAGTTAGGCACTGAAGCTTTCTTT

size: few
V: TRBV5-6
D: -
J: TRBJ1-2
CDR3: CASSLAATTNYGYTF
DNA: TGTGCCAGCAGCTTGGCCGCGACGACAAACTATGGCTACACCTTC

size: -
V: TRBV7-2
D: TRBD2
J: TRBJ2-3
CDR3: CASSDDPSGGPSTDTQYF
DNA: TGTGCCAGCAGCGATGATCCTAGCGGGGGGCCTAGCACAGATACGCAGTATTTT

size: many
V: TRBV12-3/TRBV12-4
D: -
J: TRBJ1-1
CDR3: CASSLGQPNTEAFF
DNA: TGTGCCAGCAGTCTTGGACAGCCGAACACTGAAGCTTTCTTT

size: few
V: TRBV5-1
D: -
J: TRBJ1-1
CDR3: CASSLNQNTEAFF
DNA: TGCGCCAGCAGCTTGAACCAAAACACTGAAGCTTTCTTT

size: -
V: TRBV6-6
D: TRBD1
J: TRBJ1-4
CDR3: CASRANRGQEREKLFF
DNA: TGTGCCAGCCGGGCAAACAGGGGGCAGGAGCGTGAAAAACTGTTTTTT

size: few
V: TRBV20-1
D: TRBD2
J: TRBJ2-7
CDR3: CSARKREGYYEQYF
DNA: TGCAGTGCTAGAAAGCGGGAGGGTTACTACGAGCAGTACTTC

size: -
V: TRBV30
D: -
J: TRBJ1-5
CDR3: CAWSVGDRLNSNQPQHF
DNA: TGTGCCTGGAGTGTGGGAGACCGTCTCAATAGCAATCAGCCCCAGCATTTT

size: once
V: TRBV3-1
D: -
J: TRBJ2-7
CDR3: CASSQGSDYEQYF
DNA: TGTGCCAGCAGCCAAGGGTCCGACTACGAGCAGTACTTC

size: few
V: TRBV18
D: -
J: TRBJ2-2
CDR3: CASSPNLGRDTGELFF
DNA: TGTGCCAGCTCACCAAATCTGGGGCGCGACACCGGGGAGCTGTTTTTT

size: -
V: TRBV28
D: TRBD1
J: TRBJ2-7
CDR3: CASSPGQAEQYF
DNA: TGTGCCAGCAGTCCCGGACAGGCCGAGCAGTACTTC

size: medium-sized
V: TRBV6-5
D: -
J: TRBJ2-3
CDR3: CASSYSFTAPDTQYF
DNA: TGTGCCAGCAGTTATTCTTTTACAGCCCCAGATACGCAGTATTTT

size: -
V: TRBV7-9
D: -
J: TRBJ2-7
CDR3: CASSLWSTEHLDYEQYF
DNA: TGTGCCAGCAGCTTATGGTCCACAGAACACCTAGACTACGAGCAGTACTTC

size: few
V: TRBV7-2
D: TRBD2
J: TRBJ2-1
CDR3: CASSPGTSQFF
DNA: TGTGCCAGCAGCCCCGGGACTAGTCAGTTCTTC

size: few
V: TRBV28
D: TRBD1
J: TRBJ2-7
CDR3: CASSRAGTGAYEQYF
DNA: TGTGCCAGCAGTAGAGCCGGGACAGGGGCCTACGAGCAGTACTTC

size: few
V: TRBV6-6
D: -
J: TRBJ1-1
CDR3: CASSSPGLVNTEAFF
DNA: TGTGCCAGCAGTTCCCCAGGACTGGTGAACACTGAAGCTTTCTTT

size: many
V: TRBV7-9
D: TRBD1
J: TRBJ1-5
CDR3: CASSRDRNQPQHF
DNA: TGTGCCAGCAGCCGGGACAGAAATCAGCCCCAGCATTTT

size: -
V: TRBV5-1
D: -
J: TRBJ2-3
CDR3: CASSWDPSPDTQYF
DNA: TGCGCCAGCAGTTGGGACCCAAGTCCAGATACGCAGTATTTT

size: few
V: TRBV2
D: -
J: TRBJ2-2
CDR3: CASKLTENTGELFF
DNA: TGTGCCAGCAAACTGACGGAGAACACCGGGGAGCTGTTTTTT

size: -
V: TRBV12-3/TRBV12-4
D: TRBD2
J: TRBJ2-3
CDR3: CASSQILAGVANTQYF
DNA: TGTGCCAGCAGTCAAATACTAGCGGGAGTCGCGAATACGCAGTATTTT

size: few
V: TRBV28
D: TRBD1
J: TRBJ2-2
CDR3: CASKGQEHTGELFF
DNA: TGTGCCAGTAAAGGACAGGAGCACACCGGGGAGCTGTTTTTT

size: -
V: TRBV29-1
D: -
J: TRBJ1-1
CDR3: CSVEALGGEAFF
DNA: TGCAGCGTTGAAGCTTTAGGGGGTGAAGCTTTCTTT

size: many
V: TRBV5-1
D: -
J: TRBJ2-6
CDR3: CASSSSGTAGPGANVLTF
DNA: TGCGCCAGCAGCTCCTCCGGGACAGCGGGGCCTGGGGCCAACGTCCTGACTTTC

size: -
V: TRBV19
D: TRBD2
J: TRBJ2-1
CDR3: CASSVLSSGSDDEQFF
DNA: TGTGCCAGTAGTGTGTTGTCTAGCGGGAGTGATGATGAGCAGTTCTTC

size: few
V: TRBV12-3/TRBV12-4
D: TRBD2
J: TRBJ2-1
CDR3: CASSPGGAYNEQFF
DNA: TGTGCCAGCAGTCCCGGGGGGGCCTACAATGAGCAGTTCTTC

size: -
V: TRBV12-3/TRBV12-4
D: -
J: TRBJ1-4
CDR3: CASSWTQNEKLFF
DNA: TGTGCCAGCAGTTGGACACAGAATGAAAAACTGTTTTTT

size: -
V: TRBV10-3
D: TRBD1
J: TRBJ1-2
CDR3: CAISGTGENYGYTF
DNA: TGTGCCATCAGCGGGACAGGGGAGAACTATGGCTACACCTTC